This passage covers 19 T cell receptor beta chains from one sample sequenced in a study of PD-1 blockade in classical Hodgkin lymphoma. Each and every patient relapsed after autologous stem cell transplantation, and patients got differing brentuximab vedotin exposure. Libraries were prepared by immunoSEQ multiplex PCR; TCRdb keeps only in-frame clonotypes and omits some of them. This table holds 23,000 or so clones, around 80% found once. Sequences were derived from peripheral blood mononuclear cells (PBMCs), sampled before the second cycle of nivolumab. The source is a human donor with classical Hodgkin lymphoma.

As concerns this clone: Other DNA sequences within the sample encode an identical CDR3. The chain is built from TRBV13 and TRBJ2-2; D may be TRBD1 (5 bases). Germline V gene lookup returns CDR1 PRHDT and CDR2 FYEKMQ (reference sequence). This CDR3 is 15 amino acids long. Trimming stripped 0 bases from V and 6 bases from J, with 11 bases between. The CDR3 spells CASSLGGEVAGELFF. CDR3 coding DNA: TGTGCCAGCAGCTTAGGAGGGGAAGTCGCCGGGGAGCTGTTTTTT.

The chain links TRBV5-8 to TRBJ2-1; 14 nucleotides align to TRBD2. Germline CDR1 and CDR2: SGHTS and YDEGEE. Trimming removed 4 bases from V and 7 bases from J; junction bases left unmatched: 7. The CDR3 totals 16 residues. The CDR3 protein is CASSRMGLAGENEQFF. CDR3 DNA sequence: TGTGCCAGCAGCCGGATGGGACTAGCGGGGGAAAATGAGCAGTTCTTC.

The rearrangement links TRBV21-1 to TRBJ2-5; the table assigns TRBD2, which was not confirmed against the DNA. TRBV21-1 is assigned pseudogene status. CDR3 size: 13 residues. The CDR3 is CASNPPGGETQYF. In DNA, the CDR3 is TGTGCCAGCAATCCACCGGGAGGAGAGACCCAGTACTTC.

The chain carries TRBV29-1 and TRBJ1-5; D gene unclear. The CDR3 is 17 amino acids. The V end lost 8 bases, the J end lost 0 bases, and 23 bases lay between the germline ends. Germline CDR1 and CDR2: SQVTM and ANQGSEA. The CDR3 region has the DNA TGCAGCATTGGAAAGTTTTTTGACGCCTATAGCAATCAGCCCCAGCATTTT. Amino acid sequence: CSIGKFFDAYSNQPQHF.

V is TRBV6-5 and J is TRBJ1-1; 8 nucleotides line up with TRBD1. CDR3 length: 13 amino acids. Germline CDR1 and CDR2: MNHEY and SVGAGI. V gave up 7 bases and J gave up 4 bases; unmatched junction bases: 5. CDR3 amino acids: CASTTTGGTEAFF. The CDR3 bases are TGTGCCAGCACAACAACAGGGGGCACTGAAGCTTTCTTT.

The chain recombines TRBV28 with TRBJ2-5, with D perhaps matching TRBD1 (6 bases). The CDR3 loop spans 16 amino acids. Germline CDR1 is MDHEN and CDR2 is SYDVKM. Deletions cut 5 bases from V and 5 bases from J, with 21 bases between. The CDR3 DNA is TGTGCCAGCAGTCTGATCACAGGGAAGAGGAGGGAGACCCAGTACTTC. It is translated as CASSLITGKRRETQYF.

This rearrangement joins TRBV19 to TRBJ1-5; tentative D call: TRBD1 (6 bases). Germline loops: CDR1 LNHDA, CDR2 SQIVND (reference sequence). CDR3 length equals 17 residues. Trimming removed 3 bases from V and 7 bases from J, with 22 bases in between. The CDR3 here is CASSIPRGQVPGQPQHF. For the CDR3, the DNA is TGTGCCAGTAGTATCCCCCGGGGGCAGGTCCCCGGGCAGCCCCAGCATTTT. The entire variable domain, with the rest obtained from reference TRBV19 and TRBJ1-5, is as follows: DGGITQSPKYLFRKEGQNVTLSCEQNLNHDAMYWYRQDPGQGLRLIYYSQIVNDFQKGDIAEGYSVSREKKESFPLTVTSAQKNPTAFYLCASSIPRGQVPGQPQHFGDGTRLSIL.

The rearrangement links TRBV18 to TRBJ2-5; 11 bases fit TRBD2. Germline lookup yields CDR1 KGHSH and CDR2 LQKENI. J gave up 4 bases and V 3 bases, and 10 bases lay outside the gene matches. The CDR3 runs to 17 residues. CDR3 protein: CASSPAALAGVGETQYF. CDR3 DNA sequence: TGTGCCAGCTCACCCGCGGCACTAGCGGGGGTCGGAGAGACCCAGTACTTC.

The chain combines TRBV5-1 with TRBJ1-4; D is unresolved. Trimming cost V 4 bases and J 4 bases, with 11 bases left between them. Germline V gene sequence: CDR1 SGHRS, CDR2 YFSETQ. There are 14 residues in the CDR3. CDR3 in amino acids: CASSPRADNEKLFF. The CDR3 DNA follows: TGCGCCAGCAGCCCGAGGGCAGATAATGAAAAACTGTTTTTT.

The chain carries TRBV4-2 and TRBJ2-3; D call uncertain. V shed 1 base and J shed 2 bases, with 13 bases lying between them. The CDR3 contains 16 residues. Germline V lookup: CDR1 LGHNA, CDR2 YNFKEQ. The CDR3 sequence is CASSQGVQSYTDTQYF. In DNA form, the CDR3 reads TGTGCCAGCAGCCAAGGGGTACAGAGCTACACAGATACGCAGTATTTT.

V usage is TRBV30 and J usage is TRBJ1-1; 7 nucleotides match TRBD1. The CDR3 loop spans 18 amino acids. The V and J ends lost 2 bases and 2 bases, in that order; junction bases with no gene match: 17. Germline V gene sequence: CDR1 GTSNPN, CDR2 SVGIG (reference sequence). The CDR3 DNA sequence: TGTGCCTGGAGTCCATGGACAGGAATGAGCGTGGGAAACACTGAAGCTTTCTTT. As protein: CAWSPWTGMSVGNTEAFF.

The rearrangement joins TRBV29-1 to TRBJ2-3; maybe TRBD2 (5 bases). V lost 7 bases and J 2 bases, leaving 16 bases between the germline ends. CDR1 and CDR2 from the germline V gene are SQVTM and ANQGSEA. The CDR3 has 14 amino acids. CDR3 coding DNA: TGCAGCGCCCTGAAGGCGGGCAACACAGATACGCAGTATTTT. Amino acid sequence: CSALKAGNTDTQYF.

The chain employs TRBV7-8 and TRBJ2-1; D is possibly TRBD1 (6 bases). The CDR3 spans 15 residues. Germline values: CDR1 SGHVS, CDR2 FQNEAQ. V was clipped by 5 bases and J by 5 bases, with 16 bases between them. The CDR3 protein is CASSQGTIPNNEQFF. CDR3 bases: TGTGCCAGCAGCCAGGGGACAATCCCAAACAATGAGCAGTTCTTC.

A few counts support this clone. The chain employs TRBV4-1 and TRBJ1-1, with D possibly matching TRBD1 (6 bases). Trimming left V 2 bases short and J 5 bases short, with 12 bases between. CDR3 size: 14 residues. Germline lookup yields CDR1 MGHRA and CDR2 YSYEKL. The CDR3 reads CASSQQGIETEAFF. CDR3 coding DNA: TGCGCCAGCAGCCAACAGGGGATAGAGACTGAAGCTTTCTTT.

The CDR3 DNA is TGTGCCAGCTCACCACCAGGGTCAGAGACCCAGTACTTC. Protein: CASSPPGSETQYF. The chain has TRBV18 and TRBJ2-5; D is undetermined. Trimming pared 0 bases from V and 4 bases from J, leaving 6 bases between. In germline, CDR1 is KGHSH, CDR2 LQKENI. The CDR3 covers 13 residues. Together with reference TRBV18 and TRBJ2-5, the CDR3 gives the full variable domain: NAGVMQNPRHLVRRRGQEARLRCSPMKGHSHVYWYRQLPEEGLKFMVYLQKENIIDESGMPKERFSAEFPKEGPSILRIQQVVRGDSAAYFCASSPPGSETQYFGPGTRLLVL.

V usage is TRBV27 and J usage is TRBJ2-7; the D gene could be TRBD1 or TRBD2 (6 bases each). Trimming removed 4 bases at V and 2 bases at J, with 9 bases between. This CDR3 region has 13 residues. Germline loops: CDR1 MNHEY, CDR2 SMNVEV (reference sequence). In DNA form, the CDR3 reads TGTGCCAGCAGTTGGAGGGACACCTACGAGCAGTACTTC. Its protein product is CASSWRDTYEQYF.

The gene calls are TRBV2 and TRBJ1-2; D is possibly TRBD1 (6 bases). This CDR3 spans 12 amino acids. In germline, CDR1 is SNHLY, CDR2 FYNNEI. Trimming left V 6 bases short and J 8 bases short, with 13 bases between. CDR3 bases: TGTGCCAGCAGCTACTACAGGGAGGGCTACACCTTC. Protein sequence: CASSYYREGYTF.

V and J are TRBV2 and TRBJ1-5; 10 bases are a match to TRBD1. Per the germline V gene, CDR1 is SNHLY and CDR2 is FYNNEI. The junction had 5 bases not matched to a gene; V was cut back by 3 bases and J by 6 bases. The CDR3 extends over 15 amino acids. The CDR3 here is CASSEGTGVIQPQHF. The CDR3 DNA is TGTGCCAGCAGTGAGGGGACAGGGGTGATTCAGCCCCAGCATTTT.

This clone has just a few counts. CDR3 amino acids: CASSSRDRRPQHF. For the CDR3, the DNA is TGTGCCAGCAGCTCTAGGGACAGGAGGCCCCAGCATTTT. This chain uses TRBV7-2 with TRBJ1-5; 8 nucleotides match TRBD1. CDR1 and CDR2 (germline): SGHTA, FQGNSA. Trimming took 4 bases from V and 9 from J; bases not matched to a gene: 5. CDR3 length: 13 residues. Using reference TRBV7-2 and TRBJ1-5 for the parts outside the CDR3, the full variable domain is GAGVSQSPSNKVTEKGKDVELRCDPISGHTALYWYRQSLGQGLEFLIYFQGNSAPDKSGLPSDRFSAERTGGSVSTLTIQRTQQEDSAVYLCASSSRDRRPQHFGDGTRLSIL.